The rows below give T cell receptor beta chains drawn from one sample of a study of glioma-infiltrating T cells. TCRdb analysed the multiplex PCR reads with MiXCR anew, one entry per CDR3 protein. The sample gives approximately 400,000 distinct CDR3 sequences, around 38% of which show up once; approximately 12% is in the top ten. Sequencing used glioma tissue, nonneoplastic brain tissue, or PBMCs (not recorded which). All receptors derive from a human donor with low-grade glioma or glioblastoma, undergoing nonglioma brain surgery, or in good health (not recorded which). CDR3s include the opening cysteine and the closing phenylalanine or tryptophan. The D gene is left open where the match is weak. Rows may omit the clone size; those that give it use once, few, many or a size class.

J: TRBJ2-3
size: many
V: TRBV15
D: NA
DNA: TGTGCCACCAGCAGGACTAGGGTTAGCACAGATACGCAGTATTTT
CDR3: CATSRTRVSTDTQYF

J: TRBJ1-2
size: NA
V: TRBV18
D: NA
DNA: TGTGCCAGCTCACCACTTTCTGATGGAACTAACTATGGCTACACCTTC
CDR3: CASSPLSDGTNYGYTF

J: TRBJ1-4
size: once
V: TRBV27
D: NA
DNA: TGTGCCAGCAGCGCGGACAGCGCCTCAACTAATGAAAAACTGGTTTTT
CDR3: CASSADSASTNEKLVF

J: TRBJ2-3
size: once
V: TRBV7-2
D: NA
DNA: TGTGCCAGCAGCTTACAGGGGCTACCTGGCGCAGATACGCAGTATTTT
CDR3: CASSLQGLPGADTQYF

J: TRBJ2-1
size: many
V: TRBV27
D: NA
DNA: TGTGCCAGCAGTCTACTAGGAGGGGGGGCCTACAATGAGCAGTTCTTC
CDR3: CASSLLGGGAYNEQFF

J: TRBJ1-1
size: NA
V: TRBV4-1
D: NA
DNA: TGCGCCAGCAGAAGGGGGGCGTCCACTGAAGCTTTCTTT
CDR3: CASRRGASTEAFF

J: TRBJ2-7
size: NA
V: TRBV7-6
D: NA
DNA: TGTGCCAGCAGCCAGCAGGCCACGGGAGTGGGGGAGCAGTACTTC
CDR3: CASSQQATGVGEQYF

J: TRBJ2-7
size: NA
V: TRBV28
D: NA
DNA: TGTGCCAGCAGCCGTAGTAGGGCCCTGAGCGTCTACGAGCAGTACTTC
CDR3: CASSRSRALSVYEQYF

J: TRBJ2-3
size: NA
V: TRBV28
D: TRBD2
DNA: TGTGCCAGCAGTCTTCTCGGCGGGAGTAGGGCAGATACGCAGTATTTT
CDR3: CASSLLGGSRADTQYF

J: TRBJ2-7
size: NA
V: TRBV24-1
D: TRBD1
DNA: TGTGCCACCAGACGGACAGGAAACAACTCCTACGAGCAGTACTTC
CDR3: CATRRTGNNSYEQYF

J: TRBJ2-7
size: NA
V: TRBV28
D: NA
DNA: TGTGCCAGCAGTTTTGGGGGGGCAGTCGCCTACGAGCAATACTTC
CDR3: CASSFGGAVAYEQYF

J: TRBJ2-5
size: many
V: TRBV7-2
D: NA
DNA: TGTGCCAGCAGCCGTCAGCCACAAGAGACCCAGTACTTC
CDR3: CASSRQPQETQYF

J: TRBJ1-5
size: NA
V: TRBV20-1
D: NA
DNA: TGCAGTGCTAGAGTAGGGGACGGCAATCAGCCCCAGCATTTT
CDR3: CSARVGDGNQPQHF

J: TRBJ1-6
size: few
V: TRBV28
D: NA
DNA: TGTGCCAGCAGTCTGGGCAGGAGTGATTCACCCCTCCACTTT
CDR3: CASSLGRSDSPLHF

J: TRBJ2-5
size: few
V: TRBV7-6
D: TRBD1
DNA: TGTGCCAGCAGCTTATTCAGGGGGAAAGAGACCCAGTACTTC
CDR3: CASSLFRGKETQYF

J: TRBJ1-5
size: NA
V: TRBV5-5
D: NA
DNA: TGTGCCAGCAGCCTACTGGATGGCAATCAGCCCCAGCATTTT
CDR3: CASSLLDGNQPQHF